This is a list of T cell receptor beta chains from one sample in a study of cytomegalovirus exposure and HLA in healthy donors. TCRdb keeps only in-frame clones here, not all; method: immunoSEQ multiplex PCR. This table has about 130,000 clones, 75% to 85% appearing once. The sample consisted of PBMCs. The origin of the receptors is a man in his forties or fifties in good health and CMV-seronegative. CDR3s include the opening cysteine and the closing phenylalanine or tryptophan.

CASRVAGRTGELFF	TRBV4-1	TRBJ2-2	14
CASSPDRDSYNEQFF	TRBV6-5	TRBJ2-1	15
CASYRLAGETQYF	TRBV2	TRBJ2-5	13
CASSQDETASGLEQYF	TRBV4-1	TRBJ2-7	16
CASSQDLGQTSGEQYF	TRBV4-3	TRBJ2-7	16
CASSELPPQPQHF	TRBV6-1	TRBJ1-5	13
CASSPGLAGPFYEQYF	TRBV5-1	TRBJ2-7	16
CASGRAQQYF	TRBV2	TRBJ2-5	10
CASSFLAGAISNSKNEQFF	TRBV5-1	TRBJ2-1	19
CASSPRHGSNTEAFF	TRBV4-1	TRBJ1-1	15
CASSPRGSGYTF	TRBV5-8	TRBJ1-2	12
CSVRGGAVNTEAFF	TRBV29-1	TRBJ1-1	14
CASSLGPEKLFF	TRBV7-2	TRBJ1-4	12
CASTAGGGETQYF	TRBV2	TRBJ2-5	13
CASRDRSDTQYF	TRBV6-1	TRBJ2-3	12
CASSKPGQGLNEQFF	TRBV6-6	TRBJ2-1	15
CASSDGTAGNTIYF	TRBV5-1	TRBJ1-3	14
CASNRGGGQPQHF	TRBV5-6	TRBJ1-5	13
CASSRPGLPYEQYF	TRBV18	TRBJ2-7	14
CASRRQRGSTDTQYF	TRBV2	TRBJ2-3	15
CASSLDRGIPAYEQYF	TRBV5-1	TRBJ2-7	16
CASSETKGVLDGYTF	TRBV2	TRBJ1-2	15
CSVSGIQGIYGYTF	TRBV29-1	TRBJ1-2	14
CASTSRAGQPQHF	TRBV7-2	TRBJ1-5	13
CASSLAGNTGELFF	TRBV7-3	TRBJ2-2	14
CASSQPRTYEAFF	TRBV4-2	TRBJ1-1	13
CASTSSSTGDEQYF	TRBV27	TRBJ2-7	14
CASSQLAGEYEQYF	TRBV7-9	TRBJ2-7	14
CASSVPSGGAGELFF	TRBV2	TRBJ2-2	15
CASSWRGYTEAFF	TRBV11-3	TRBJ1-1	13
CASSLGLARASSYNEQFF	TRBV19	TRBJ2-1	18
CASSPREPGNTIYF	TRBV7-6	TRBJ1-3	14
CASSQGQWNEKLFF	TRBV4-1	TRBJ1-4	14
CASSLSGYNSPLHF	TRBV5-1	TRBJ1-6	14
CASSESSSYEQYF	TRBV10-1	TRBJ2-7	13
CASSLQGQMNTEAFF	TRBV7-9	TRBJ1-1	15
CASRKAGSSYEQYF	TRBV5-6	TRBJ2-7	14
CASSVAAGVSEQFF	TRBV9	TRBJ2-1	14
CASSLLQGAAWESYEQYF	TRBV11-2	TRBJ2-7	18
CASSEPWEGNTGELFF	TRBV6-1	TRBJ2-2	16
CATSRENRGQPQHF	TRBV15	TRBJ1-5	14
CASSSGLNRGPEAFF	TRBV7-9	TRBJ1-1	15
CAWSAAGLSSYNEQFF	TRBV30	TRBJ2-1	16
CASSTTGENEKLFF	TRBV5-1	TRBJ1-4	14
CASSDLRGVLSTGELFF	TRBV6-1	TRBJ2-2	17
CASSLVWTGENIQYF	TRBV7-2	TRBJ2-4	15
CASSKTGGGTEAFF	TRBV2	TRBJ1-1	14
CASSFPDITGELFF	TRBV7-9	TRBJ2-2	14